This TCR beta chain is from a study of Ad26.COV2.S vaccination and SARS-CoV-2 variants. Regarding the study as a whole: In TCR breadth and depth analyses, total T cell responses may have been underestimated. The authors reported substantial breadth in spike-specific CD8+ and CD4+ T cell responses after vaccination. Whether participants received vaccine or placebo, their non-spike TCR breadth was similar.

With regard to this clone: Its antigen is currently unknown.

This CDR3 region has 17 residues. V shed 0 bases and J shed 4 bases, with 17 bases lying between them. Per germline, CDR1 LNHNV and CDR2 YYDKDF (reference sequence). The table came from immunoSEQ multiplex PCR; TCRdb's copy has only in-frame clones and leaves some out. The top ten hold under 5% of the sample, which has 350,000 to 450,000 clones, around 92% seen once. This rearrangement joins TRBV15 to TRBJ2-3; D is perhaps TRBD1 (5 bases). This specimen was peripheral blood, taken after recovery from COVID-19. The receptor was isolated from a human donor who had recovered from COVID-19. CDR3 region: CATSRDLGQGRSDTQYF. The CDR3 bases are TGTGCCACCAGCAGAGATTTAGGCCAGGGAAGGTCAGATACGCAGTATTTT.